This T cell receptor beta chain was documented in a study of blood T cell repertoires in COVID-19. About the study: Nucleic acid was either cDNA or gDNA, and it came from T cells, B-cell-depleted T cells, or PBMCs.

Assay used: immunoSEQ multiplex PCR; TCRdb lists only in-frame clones, some missing. Here the sample spans about 260,000 clones, approximately 85% being singletons. Germline CDR1 reads MDHEN; CDR2 reads SYDVKM. V was pared by 2 bases and J by 7 bases, with 12 bases between. The CDR3 has 14 amino acids. The rearrangement uses TRBV28 and TRBJ2-1, with a tentative D call TRBD2 (6 bases). Sequenced: peripheral blood. The sequence was collected from a human donor in a cohort sampled during active COVID-19. In nucleotides, the CDR3 is TGTGCCAGCAGTTTAAACGGGAGAAATAATGAGCAGTTCTTC. Amino acid sequence: CASSLNGRNNEQFF.